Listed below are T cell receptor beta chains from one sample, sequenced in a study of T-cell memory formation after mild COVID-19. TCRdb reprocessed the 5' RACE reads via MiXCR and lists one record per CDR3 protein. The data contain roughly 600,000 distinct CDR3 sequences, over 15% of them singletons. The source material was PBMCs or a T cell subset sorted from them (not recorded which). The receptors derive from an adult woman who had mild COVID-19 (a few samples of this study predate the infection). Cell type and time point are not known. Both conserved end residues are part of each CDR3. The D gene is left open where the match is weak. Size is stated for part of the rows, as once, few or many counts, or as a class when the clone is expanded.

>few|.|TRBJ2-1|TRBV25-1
CASSDRGVGAGKYNEQFF
TGTGCCAGCAGTGATAGGGGCGTAGGGGCGGGGAAGTACAATGAGCAGTTCTTC
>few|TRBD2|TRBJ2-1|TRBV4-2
CASSESTSGRDNEQFF
TGTGCCAGCAGCGAGTCGACTAGCGGGAGGGACAATGAGCAGTTCTTC
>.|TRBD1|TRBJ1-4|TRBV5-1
CASRYDRDRDNEKLFF
TGCGCCAGCAGGTATGACCGGGACAGAGACAATGAAAAACTGTTTTTT
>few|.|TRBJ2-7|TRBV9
CASSIGHSSEQYF
TGTGCCAGCAGCATCGGACACTCCTCCGAGCAGTACTTC
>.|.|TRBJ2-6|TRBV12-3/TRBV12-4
CASTLRGLSLGANVLTF
TGTGCCAGCACCTTAAGGGGTTTGTCTCTTGGGGCCAACGTCCTGACTTTC
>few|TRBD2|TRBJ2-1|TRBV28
CASSLWTSGINEQFF
TGTGCCAGCAGTTTATGGACTAGCGGGATCAATGAGCAGTTCTTC
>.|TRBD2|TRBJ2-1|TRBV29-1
CSVEDEDHDFSGSPTDEQFF
TGCAGCGTTGAAGATGAGGACCATGACTTTAGCGGGAGCCCCACCGATGAGCAGTTCTTC
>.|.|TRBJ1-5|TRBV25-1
CASSDSSYLNQPQHF
TGTGCCAGCAGTGATTCATCTTACCTCAATCAGCCCCAGCATTTT
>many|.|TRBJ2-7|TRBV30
CAWSVRGPRSYEQYF
TGTGCCTGGAGTGTACGGGGCCCTAGGTCCTACGAGCAGTACTTC
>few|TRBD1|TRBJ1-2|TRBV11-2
CASSFWDRGDLGYTF
TGTGCCAGCAGCTTTTGGGACAGGGGGGACCTTGGCTACACCTTC
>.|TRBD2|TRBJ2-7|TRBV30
CAWSPLLAREQYF
TGTGCCTGGAGTCCTCTACTAGCGCGGGAGCAGTACTTC
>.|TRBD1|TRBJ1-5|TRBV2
CASSERQGANQPQHF
TGTGCCAGCAGTGAAAGACAGGGGGCAAATCAGCCCCAGCATTTT
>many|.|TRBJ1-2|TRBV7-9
CASSLGQGNGYTF
TGTGCCAGCAGCTTAGGGCAGGGTAATGGCTACACCTTC
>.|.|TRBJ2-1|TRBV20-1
CSARDPGRGSYNEQFF
TGCAGTGCTAGAGACCCTGGCCGCGGCTCCTACAATGAGCAGTTCTTC